A single sample is the source of the 6 T cell receptor beta chains below, sequenced in a study of Ad26.COV2.S vaccination and SARS-CoV-2 variants. Sequencing used immunoSEQ multiplex PCR; TCRdb keeps in-frame clones, though not all of them. The sample lists hundreds of thousands of clones, 80% to 90% occurring once. Documented treatment: roughly 19 received Ad26.COV2.S at low or high dose, single or two shots; about five received placebo; per-sample allocation not given. Day 63 after the first vaccine or placebo injection was the time point for sampling. Here the sequenced sample was peripheral blood, taken in a trial of Ad26.COV2.S vaccine versus placebo. The receptors were gathered from a person between 18 and 60 years old who received the Ad26.COV2.S COVID-19 vaccine or a placebo.

The genes are TRBV3-1 (or the pseudogene TRBV3-2) and TRBJ2-7; 9 nucleotides align to TRBD1. The junction had 2 bases not matched to a gene; V was cut back by 2 bases and J by 0 bases. CDR3 size: 15 residues. The germline gives CDR1 LGHDT, CDR2 YNNKEL (reference sequence). The CDR3 DNA follows: TGTGCCAGCAGCCAATCGGACAGGGGCTCCTACGAGCAGTACTTC. It codes for CASSQSDRGSYEQYF.

CDR3 nucleotides: TGTGCCAGCAGTTTCGGTAGCGAGCAGTACTTC. Protein: CASSFGSEQYF. The V call is TRBV12-3 or TRBV12-4, the J call TRBJ2-7; D is unclear. The CDR3 covers 11 residues. Trimming cost V 3 bases and J 6 bases, with 6 bases left between them.

The V and J genes are TRBV7-8 and TRBJ1-4; 7 bases line up with TRBD1. The germline gives CDR1 SGHVS, CDR2 FQNEAQ. This CDR3 is 16 amino acids long. The V gene end was trimmed by 4 bases and the J gene end by 5 bases; junction bases not matched to a gene: 10. CDR3 sequence (DNA): TGTGCCAGCAGCTATAGATCAGGGACAGCGAATGAAAAACTGTTTTTT. Amino acids: CASSYRSGTANEKLFF.

CDR3 sequence reads: CSASDRSYEQYF. In DNA, the CDR3 is TGCAGTGCTAGTGACAGGTCCTACGAGCAGTACTTC. The chain uses TRBV20-1 and TRBJ2-7; D is possibly TRBD1 (6 bases). The CDR3 runs to 12 residues. Between the trimmed V and J ends, which lost 3 bases and 1 base, there was a span of 7 bases. From germline, CDR1 is DFQATT and CDR2 SNEGSKA (reference sequence).

The J gene is TRBJ1-5, the V gene TRBV15; D might be TRBD1 (5 bases). The CDR3 contains 16 residues. V was clipped by 3 bases and J by 2 bases, with 14 bases between them. The germline CDR1 and CDR2 sequences are LNHNV and YYDKDF (reference sequence). The CDR3 here is CATSSGVQGGNQPQHF. For the CDR3, the DNA is TGTGCCACCAGCAGTGGGGTCCAGGGTGGCAATCAGCCCCAGCATTTT.

This clone has just one count. The J gene is TRBJ1-4, the V gene TRBV5-1; the match to TRBD1 covers 11 bases. CDR3 size: 14 residues. Germline CDR1 reads SGHRS; CDR2 reads YFSETQ. The V gene end was trimmed by 3 bases and the J gene end by 7 bases; junction bases not matched to a gene: 2. CDR3 in amino acids: CASSWTGGTEKLFF. CDR3 DNA: TGCGCCAGCAGCTGGACAGGGGGCACTGAAAAACTGTTTTTT.